The 28 T cell receptor beta chains below all came from one sample that was sequenced in a study of blood T cell repertoires in COVID-19. TCRdb's table, derived via immunoSEQ multiplex PCR, lists solely in-frame clones and lacks some. The sample contains around 73,000 clones, about 86% of which appear only once. The sample comprised peripheral blood. The source of these receptors is a human donor in a cohort sampled during active COVID-19.

The chain has TRBV2 and TRBJ1-2; D gene uncertain. The CDR3 loop spans 13 amino acids. Germline V gives CDR1 SNHLY, CDR2 FYNNEI. Trimming left V 6 bases short and J 4 bases short, with 12 bases between. The CDR3 sequence: CASRDRSFYGYTF. CDR3 bases: TGTGCCAGCAGAGATCGGTCTTTCTATGGCTACACCTTC.

The V gene is TRBV19, the J gene TRBJ2-3, with 10 bases that match TRBD2. The CDR3 length is 16 residues. Unmatched junction bases numbered 3, after V lost 1 base and J lost 2 bases. The germline CDR1 and CDR2 sequences are LNHDA and SQIVND (reference sequence). This CDR3 is CASSIVAGGLTDTQYF. The DNA for the CDR3 is TGTGCCAGTAGTATAGTAGCGGGGGGACTCACAGATACGCAGTATTTT.

The chain uses TRBV6-5 and TRBJ1-5; weak D call: TRBD1 (5 bases). Trimming shortened V by 4 bases and J by 6 bases, and 16 bases separated the two germline ends. CDR3 length: 15 residues. Germline lookup yields CDR1 MNHEY and CDR2 SVGAGI. The CDR3, as DNA: TGTGCCAGCAGTTCCCGACAGCAATATCTTCAGCCCCAGCATTTT. It codes for CASSSRQQYLQPQHF.

The rearrangement joins TRBV11-2 to TRBJ2-7, with 7 bases matching TRBD2. CDR3 size: 12 residues. After removal of 5 bases from V and 4 bases from J, the junction contained 2 bases not matched to a gene. From germline, CDR1 is SGHAT and CDR2 FQNNGV. The CDR3 bases are TGTGCCAGCAGCCCCGGGGGGTACGAGCAGTACTTC. Translated, it gives CASSPGGYEQYF.

This rearrangement joins TRBV7-8 to TRBJ2-3; tentative D call: TRBD2 (5 bases). Germline V gives CDR1 SGHVS, CDR2 FQNEAQ. V gave up 5 bases and J gave up 6 bases, with 9 bases separating them. The length of the CDR3 is 12 residues. The chain's CDR3 is CASSQIADTQYF. The CDR3 nucleotides read TGTGCCAGCAGCCAAATAGCGGATACGCAGTATTTT.

The chain carries TRBV5-1 and TRBJ2-3; tentatively, D is TRBD1 (6 bases). V was clipped by 2 bases and J by 1 base, with 14 bases between them. The CDR3 is 16 residues long. Germline V gives CDR1 SGHRS, CDR2 YFSETQ. In DNA, the CDR3 is TGCGCCAGCAGCTTCTCGGTGGACAGACGCACAGATACGCAGTATTTT. Its translation is CASSFSVDRRTDTQYF.

V and J are TRBV6-6 and TRBJ1-1, with no clear D. Germline-derived CDR1 and CDR2 are MNHNY and SVGAGI (reference sequence). The CDR3 is made up of 14 amino acids. V lost 2 bases and J lost 1, with 8 bases in between. Written as DNA, the CDR3 is TGTGCCAGCAGTTACCTGGCAGGGAACACTGAAGCTTTCTTT. As protein: CASSYLAGNTEAFF.

The rearrangement joins TRBV4-3 to TRBJ2-7; no firm D call. Germline CDR1 LGHNA, CDR2 YSLEER. CDR3 size: 14 residues. V shed 2 bases and J shed 2 bases, with 10 bases lying between them. The CDR3, as DNA: TGCGCCAGCAGCCAATTTCAGCAGGCCTACGAGCAGTACTTC. The encoded protein is CASSQFQQAYEQYF.

The chain combines TRBV19 with TRBJ2-1; 7 bases align to TRBD1. Losses at the gene ends were 5 bases for V and 6 bases for J; bases not matched to a gene: 16. Germline V gene sequence: CDR1 LNHDA, CDR2 SQIVND (reference sequence). The CDR3 covers 17 residues. The CDR3 DNA reads TGTGCCAGTAGTCTAAGGGACAGTGAGGGGACACGCAATGAGCAGTTCTTC. Encoded protein: CASSLRDSEGTRNEQFF.

J is TRBJ2-3 and V is TRBV14; D unclear. The CDR3 has 14 amino acids. The germline V and J ends were trimmed by 1 base and 0 bases, with 5 bases remaining between them. The germline V gene encodes CDR1 SGHDN and CDR2 FVKESK. The CDR3, as DNA: TGTGCCAGCAGCCAAGCCCTAAGCACAGATACGCAGTATTTT. It yields the protein CASSQALSTDTQYF. Full variable domain (outside the CDR3, taken from reference TRBV14 and TRBJ2-3): EAGVTQFPSHSVIEKGQTVTLRCDPISGHDNLYWYRRVMGKEIKFLLHFVKESKQDESGMPNNRFLAERTGGTYSTLKVQPAELEDSGVYFCASSQALSTDTQYFGPGTRLTVL.

The rearrangement uses TRBV2 and TRBJ1-1; 7 bases are shared with TRBD1. The CDR3 loop spans 13 amino acids. Looked up from germline, CDR1 is SNHLY and CDR2 is FYNNEI. Unmatched junction bases numbered 9, after V lost 10 bases and J lost 4 bases. The CDR3 is CATLRKGATEAFF. The CDR3 DNA is TGTGCCACCCTGAGGAAGGGGGCCACTGAAGCTTTCTTT.

This chain connects TRBV5-1 to TRBJ2-5; TRBD2 matches 15 bases. Germline CDR1 reads SGHRS; CDR2 reads YFSETQ. V lost 4 bases to trimming and J lost 7 bases; unmatched junction nucleotides: 14. This CDR3 has 18 residues. The CDR3 loop is CASSVPGLAGGQGRTQYF. In nucleotides, the CDR3 is TGCGCCAGCAGCGTACCGGGACTAGCGGGGGGCCAGGGGAGGACCCAGTACTTC.

This sequence joins TRBV2 and TRBJ1-6, with D possibly matching TRBD1 (6 bases). The CDR3 consists of 15 residues. Germline V gene data show CDR1 as SNHLY and CDR2 as FYNNEI. Trimming left V 1 base short and J 7 bases short, with 11 bases between. Written as DNA, the CDR3 is TGTGCCAGCAGTGAAGACAGGGTAAACAATTCACCCCTCCACTTT. It is translated as CASSEDRVNNSPLHF. Together with reference TRBV2 and TRBJ1-6, the CDR3 gives the full variable domain: EPEVTQTPSHQVTQMGQEVILRCVPISNHLYFYWYRQILGQKVEFLVSFYNNEISEKSEIFDDQFSVERPDGSNFTLKIRSTKLEDSAMYFCASSEDRVNNSPLHFGNGTRLTVT.

This chain uses TRBV5-1 with TRBJ2-5, with D uncertain. Looked up from germline, CDR1 is SGHRS and CDR2 is YFSETQ. The CDR3 runs to 14 residues. Trimming pared 0 bases from V and 8 bases from J, leaving 14 bases between. CDR3 DNA sequence: TGCGCCAGCAGCTTGGAAGACCGACATGCAACCCAGTACTTC. Protein: CASSLEDRHATQYF.

This chain links TRBV18 with TRBJ1-4; D possibly corresponds to TRBD1 (5 bases). The CDR3 spans 15 residues. In germline, CDR1 is KGHSH, CDR2 LQKENI. The V and J ends lost 3 bases and 8 bases respectively, with 16 bases between them. CDR3 DNA: TGTGCCAGCTCACCTTCAGGGCGTTTAAGGGAAAAACTGTTTTTT. Translating gives CASSPSGRLREKLFF.

The chain joins TRBV12-5 to TRBJ2-1, with unresolved D. V was shortened by 3 bases and J by 9 bases, with 15 bases between the two germline ends. The germline V gene has CDR1 LGHNT and CDR2 FRNRAP. This CDR3 comprises 14 residues. The CDR3 DNA sequence: TGTGCTAGTGGTTTCACTCTTGGGCGCGCTGAGCAGTTCTTC. It encodes CASGFTLGRAEQFF.

The V and J genes are TRBV7-2 and TRBJ2-2; 10 bases line up with TRBD1. Per germline, CDR1 SGHTA and CDR2 FQGNSA. The trim removed 4 bases at V and 4 bases at J, leaving 6 bases unmatched. The length of the CDR3 is 16 residues. The CDR3 sequence is CASSSIGTGVTGELFF. CDR3 bases: TGTGCCAGCAGCTCTATCGGGACAGGGGTCACCGGGGAGCTGTTTTTT.

The J gene is TRBJ2-1, the V gene TRBV6-5; TRBD2 agrees at 11 bases. This CDR3 has 14 amino acids. With 4 bases clipped from V and 8 bases from J, the junction kept 4 bases outside the gene matches. Looked up from germline, CDR1 is MNHEY and CDR2 is SVGAGI. Here the CDR3 reads CASSLAGGIDEQFF. DNA of the CDR3: TGTGCCAGCAGTTTAGCGGGGGGGATCGATGAGCAGTTCTTC.

Comment on this clone: The same CDR3 can be traced to other DNA sequences in this sample. This chain joins TRBV5-1 and TRBJ2-5; TRBD1 matches 7 bases. Trimming took 0 bases from V and 5 from J; bases not matched to a gene: 7. The CDR3 is 15 residues long. From germline, CDR1 is SGHRS and CDR2 YFSETQ. DNA of the CDR3: TGCGCCAGCAGCTTGGTGGCAGGGGGAAGGGAGACCCAGTACTTC. Encoded protein: CASSLVAGGRETQYF.

The chain couples TRBV5-6 to TRBJ1-2; the D gene is possibly TRBD1 (6 bases). CDR1 SGHDT and CDR2 YYEEEE come from the germline V gene. Trimming shortened V by 0 bases and J by 7 bases, and 10 bases separated the two germline ends. The CDR3 contains 13 residues. CDR3 residues: CASSLEIQGGYTF. As DNA, the CDR3 is TGTGCCAGCAGCTTGGAAATACAGGGTGGCTACACCTTC.

The V call is TRBV19, the J call TRBJ1-2; 8 bases fit TRBD1. The CDR3 spans 16 residues. Trimming at V came to 5 bases and at J to 8 bases, leaving 16 bases not matched to a gene. The germline V gene has CDR1 LNHDA and CDR2 SQIVND (reference sequence). Here the CDR3 reads CASSRGDRRGSDGYTF. The CDR3 DNA is TGTGCCAGTAGTCGGGGGGACAGGCGGGGATCCGACGGCTACACCTTC.

The chain uses TRBV7-9 and TRBJ2-7; D is uncertain. This CDR3 spans 12 amino acids. Between the trimmed V and J ends, which lost 5 bases and 0 bases, there was a span of 5 bases. CDR1 SEHNR and CDR2 FQNEAQ come from the germline V gene (reference sequence). CDR3 in DNA: TGTGCCAGCAGCCTCTCCTCCTACGAGCAGTACTTC. Translated: CASSLSSYEQYF.

The chain uses TRBV7-2 and TRBJ2-3, with 15 bases that match TRBD2. The CDR3 sequence is 18 residues long. Looked up from germline, CDR1 is SGHTA and CDR2 is FQGNSA. V lost 3 bases and J lost 2; bases outside the gene matches: 6. This CDR3 is CASSFRRTSGGATDTQYF. CDR3 DNA sequence: TGTGCCAGCAGCTTCCGCCGGACTAGCGGGGGGGCCACAGATACGCAGTATTTT.

The table lists this clone with a count of one. V and J are TRBV29-1 and TRBJ2-3; TRBD1 might be the D (6 bases). CDR1 is SQVTM and CDR2 is ANQGSEA in the germline V gene. CDR3 length: 15 amino acids. V was shortened by 3 bases and J by 0 bases, with 13 bases between the two germline ends. This CDR3 reads CSVETGEDSTDTQYF. The CDR3 bases are TGCAGCGTTGAGACAGGAGAAGATAGCACAGATACGCAGTATTTT.

The rearrangement uses TRBV19 and TRBJ1-3, with 7 bases fitting TRBD1. CDR3 length: 16 residues. V gave up 6 bases and J gave up 0 bases; unmatched junction bases: 8. CDR1 LNHDA and CDR2 SQIVND come from the germline V gene (reference sequence). The CDR3 sequence is CASRPGGTYSGNTIYF. The CDR3 DNA reads as TGTGCCAGTAGGCCAGGGGGGACGTACTCTGGAAACACCATATATTTT.

The chain links TRBV28 to TRBJ2-2; 7 bases agree with TRBD1. CDR3 length: 15 amino acids. CDR1 is MDHEN, CDR2 SYDVKM, per germline. Trimming cost V 6 bases and J 0 bases; bases outside gene matches: 4. Here the CDR3 DNA reads TGTGCCAGCAGAGCCGGGACAGCGAACACCGGGGAGCTGTTTTTT. Translated: CASRAGTANTGELFF.

In this sample, this clone turned up a few times. The gene calls are TRBV5-1 and TRBJ1-2; D may be TRBD1 (5 bases). Between the trimmed V and J ends, which lost 3 bases and 2 bases, there was a span of 17 bases. Germline V CDR1 and CDR2: SGHRS, YFSETQ. The CDR3 runs to 16 residues. Written as DNA, the CDR3 is TGCGCCAGCAGCTATGGCAGGGTCACGTCAAACTATGGCTACACCTTC. It yields the protein CASSYGRVTSNYGYTF.

In DNA, the CDR3 is TGTGCCAGCAGAGAGTATAGCAATCAGCCCCAGCATTTT. Translating it yields CASREYSNQPQHF. The chain has TRBV6-5 and TRBJ1-5; D unclear. The CDR3 has 13 residues. Germline CDR1 is MNHEY and CDR2 is SVGAGI. V was cut by 6 bases and J by 0 bases, with 6 bases left in between.